This T cell receptor (beta chain) originates from a study of blood T cell repertoires in COVID-19. Study context: COVID-19 samples collected from the United States, Italy and Spain covered acute and convalescent phases. Sources were T cells, B-cell-depleted T cells, or PBMCs; the material itself was cDNA or gDNA.

Seattle-derived patients entered the study during active infection and were followed longitudinally. The authors' processing: For nucleated cells, counts were estimated from reference gene primer amplification. Measured with immunoSEQ multiplex PCR; TCRdb has only the in-frame clones, and not every one. V and J calls and clone size are copied from that table; D and trimming were computed from the DNA. The sample comprises roughly 120,000 clones, more than 85% of which are singletons, and roughly 2.1% rests with the top ten. Germline CDR1 PRHDT, CDR2 FYEKMQ (reference sequence). The CDR3 consists of 14 residues. V lost 2 bases, J lost 9 bases, and 5 bases stayed unmatched.

V is TRBV13 and J is TRBJ2-1, with TRBD2 matching 9 bases. The clonotype was recovered from a man aged 50 or older with COVID-19, enrolled during active disease. The sequencing input was peripheral blood. The CDR3 loop is CASSLSSGSIEQFF. In nucleotides, the CDR3 is TGTGCCAGCAGCTTAAGTAGCGGGAGTATTGAGCAGTTCTTC.